This entry features one TCR beta chain sequence. No antigen is known for it. Only in-frame clones appear in the TCRdb table, and some are missing; sequencing was by immunoSEQ multiplex PCR. The sample has around 2.3 million clones, approximately 95% seen once. The entry originates in a study of shared clonotypes between healthy human individuals. Study-level information: Per donor, CD8 memory used one plate, CD8 naive used two, CD4 memory used three and CD4 naive used three. Findings and caveats of the study: The genetic and exposure-history diversity represented was limited by few donors. Naive subsets typically showed greater estimated richness than memory subsets.

The CDR3 totals 13 residues. J lost 10 bases, V lost 6 bases, and 6 bases had no gene match. CDR1 and CDR2 (germline): SEHNR, FQNEAQ (reference sequence). Sequencing input: naive CD4+ T cells sorted from blood. Subset reported: CD45RA+ positively selected. This receptor was obtained from a man aged 18 to 29 in good health. V gene TRBV7-9 combines with J gene TRBJ2-4; TRBD1 aligns across 10 bases. The CDR3 DNA sequence: TGTGCCAGCAGGCCCGGACAGGGGGAAATTCAGTACTTC. Its translation is CASRPGQGEIQYF.